What follows are 13 T cell receptor beta chains derived from one specimen sequenced in a study of OX40 agonist ivuxolimab in advanced cancers. Libraries were prepared by immunoSEQ multiplex PCR; TCRdb keeps only in-frame clonotypes and omits some of them. The sample comprises some 81,000 clones, more than 75% of which are singletons, and 6.2% rests with the top ten. The source material was CD4+ or CD8+ T cells sorted from blood, sampled in a trial of the OX40 agonist ivuxolimab. These receptor sequences come from an adult with an advanced solid tumor such as melanoma, head and neck, liver or kidney cancer.

The J gene is TRBJ2-2, the V gene TRBV6-1; D is ambiguous. The CDR3 has 13 residues. V lost 6 bases and J lost 4, with 9 bases in between. Germline CDR1 and CDR2: MNHNS and SASEGT. The CDR3 nucleotides read TGTGCCAGCAGGATCGCGACCACCGGGGAGCTGTTTTTT. Translated, it gives CASRIATTGELFF.

The chain joins TRBV4-3 to TRBJ2-7; D is ambiguous. This CDR3 region has 14 residues. V lost 4 bases and J 10 bases, leaving 20 bases between the germline ends. Per germline, CDR1 LGHNA and CDR2 YSLEER. CDR3 region: CASSPYLGNPTQYF. The CDR3 bases are TGCGCCAGCAGCCCCTACCTGGGGAACCCAACTCAGTACTTC.

The chain is built from TRBV5-1 and TRBJ2-2; 7 bases match TRBD1. V trimming: 2 bases; J trimming: 0 bases; junction bases outside the gene matches: 1. CDR1 is SGHRS, CDR2 YFSETQ, per germline. CDR3 length: 15 residues. The CDR3: CASSFGTANTGELFF. The CDR3 region has the DNA TGCGCCAGCAGCTTTGGGACAGCGAACACCGGGGAGCTGTTTTTT.

The V call is TRBV5-1, the J call TRBJ2-1, with TRBD2 identical over 7 bases. This CDR3 has 14 residues. Germline CDR1 is SGHRS and CDR2 is YFSETQ. V dropped 4 bases and J dropped 10; count of bases not matched to a gene: 11. The CDR3 DNA follows: TGCGCCAGCAGCCCGGGAGGCACTCCTCGGGAGCAGTTCTTC. Translation: CASSPGGTPREQFF.

The chain links TRBV2 to TRBJ1-2, with TRBD1 as a possible D gene (6 bases). Trimming removed 6 bases at V and 4 bases at J, with 18 bases between. The CDR3 totals 15 residues. Germline CDR1 SNHLY, CDR2 FYNNEI. For the CDR3, the DNA is TGTGCCAGCAGGCGTGGGGCAGGGGAGGGCTATGGCTACACCTTC. As protein: CASRRGAGEGYGYTF.

The rearrangement joins TRBV9 to TRBJ1-1; D is undetermined. The CDR3 totals 14 residues. CDR1 SGDLS and CDR2 YYNGEE come from the germline V gene. V was clipped by 1 base and J by 1 base, with 8 bases between them. CDR3 DNA: TGTGCCAGCAGCGTACGTCAATCGAACACTGAAGCTTTCTTT. This codes for CASSVRQSNTEAFF.

The chain recombines TRBV6-1 with TRBJ1-6, with 7 nucleotides matching TRBD1. The CDR3 has 15 amino acids. CDR1 and CDR2 from the germline V gene are MNHNS and SASEGT. The V and J ends lost 3 bases and 8 bases, in that order; junction bases with no gene match: 7. As DNA, the CDR3 is TGTGCCAGCAGTGACCGACAGGGTAGGGATTCACCCCTCCACTTT. Its translation is CASSDRQGRDSPLHF.

The chain uses TRBV5-1 and TRBJ2-1; TRBD2 aligns across 11 bases. CDR3 length equals 14 residues. Germline lookup yields CDR1 SGHRS and CDR2 YFSETQ. J lost 12 bases, V lost 0 bases, and 5 bases had no gene match. The CDR3 bases are TGCGCCAGCAGCTTGGGGGACCTAGCGGGAGGGCAGTTCTTC. Translated: CASSLGDLAGGQFF.

The chain links TRBV4-3 to TRBJ2-1, with 10 bases matching TRBD2. The V segment lost 0 bases and the J segment 8 bases; nucleotides outside the gene matches: 16. CDR1 LGHNA and CDR2 YSLEER come from the germline V gene. The CDR3 covers 19 residues. This CDR3 reads CASSQDLLAIAGGRDEQFF. CDR3 nucleotides: TGCGCCAGCAGCCAAGATCTCTTGGCTATAGCGGGAGGTAGAGATGAGCAGTTCTTC.

The rearrangement uses TRBV27 and TRBJ2-7; D gene unclear. Per the germline V gene, CDR1 is MNHEY and CDR2 is SMNVEV (reference sequence). Between the trimmed V and J ends, which lost 2 bases and 2 bases, there was a span of 16 bases. The length of the CDR3 is 16 residues. CDR3 DNA sequence: TGTGCCAGCAGTTTAAGCCAGCGCCCTGCCGCCTACGAGCAGTACTTC. This encodes CASSLSQRPAAYEQYF.

This clone has just a few counts. The gene calls are TRBV15 and TRBJ2-3; D might be TRBD2 (5 bases). CDR1 LNHNV and CDR2 YYDKDF come from the germline V gene (reference sequence). The CDR3 sequence is 16 residues long. V lost 0 bases, J lost 2 bases, and 12 bases lay in between. The CDR3 loop is CATSREGSGTTDTQYF. The CDR3, as DNA: TGTGCCACCAGCAGAGAAGGGAGCGGAACCACAGATACGCAGTATTTT.

The CDR3: CASTIAGIWDGYTF. DNA of the CDR3: TGTGCCAGTACCATCGCGGGGATTTGGGATGGCTACACCTTC. V usage is TRBV19 and J usage is TRBJ1-2; D is unresolved. Trimming pared 7 bases from V and 6 bases from J, leaving 18 bases between. This CDR3 has 14 residues. CDR1 and CDR2 (germline): LNHDA, SQIVND (reference sequence).

This clone was seen a single time. CDR3 residues: CASSFGAYNEQFF. The CDR3 region has the DNA TGTGCCAGTAGTTTCGGCGCGTACAATGAGCAGTTCTTC. This chain links TRBV19 with TRBJ2-1; D remains ambiguous. In germline, CDR1 is LNHDA, CDR2 SQIVND (reference sequence). The V end lost 5 bases, the J end lost 4 bases, and 9 bases lay between the germline ends. The length of the CDR3 is 13 residues. Filled out from reference TRBV19 and TRBJ2-1, the complete variable domain reads DGGITQSPKYLFRKEGQNVTLSCEQNLNHDAMYWYRQDPGQGLRLIYYSQIVNDFQKGDIAEGYSVSREKKESFPLTVTSAQKNPTAFYLCASSFGAYNEQFFGPGTRLTVL.